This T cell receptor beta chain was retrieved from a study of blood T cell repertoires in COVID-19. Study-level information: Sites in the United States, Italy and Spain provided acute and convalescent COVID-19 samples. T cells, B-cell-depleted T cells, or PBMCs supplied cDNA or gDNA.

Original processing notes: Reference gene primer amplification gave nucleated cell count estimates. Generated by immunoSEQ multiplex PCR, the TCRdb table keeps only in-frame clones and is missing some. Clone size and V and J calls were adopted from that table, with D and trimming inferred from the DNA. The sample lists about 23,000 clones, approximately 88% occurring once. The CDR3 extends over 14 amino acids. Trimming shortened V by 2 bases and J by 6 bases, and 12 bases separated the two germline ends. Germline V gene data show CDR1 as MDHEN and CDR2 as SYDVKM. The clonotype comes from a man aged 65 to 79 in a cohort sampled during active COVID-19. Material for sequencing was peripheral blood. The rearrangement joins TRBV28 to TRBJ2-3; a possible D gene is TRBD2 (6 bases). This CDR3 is CASSLGGALDTQYF. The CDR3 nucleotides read TGTGCCAGCAGTTTAGGCGGGGCTCTCGATACGCAGTATTTT.